The 14 T cell receptor beta chains in this list originate from one sample, sequenced in a study of neurological immune-mediated disorders. Each CDR3 protein gets one entry after TCRdb re-called the 5' RACE reads with MiXCR. The sample shows 53,000 or so distinct CDR3 sequences, roughly 13% of them seen only once. The sequenced material came from PBMCs. Source of these receptors: an older woman with HTLV-1-associated myelopathy (HAM/TSP).

This clonotype was counted ten times or more. The genes are TRBV9 and TRBJ2-7; D call uncertain. The CDR3 is 14 residues long. Trimming cost V 0 bases and J 6 bases, with 13 bases left between them. Germline assignment: CDR1 SGDLS and CDR2 YYNGEE. The CDR3 here is CASSVGVSPGEQYF. Here the CDR3 DNA reads TGTGCCAGCAGCGTAGGAGTCAGCCCCGGCGAGCAGTACTTC.

This clonotype was detected many times. The V gene is TRBV28, the J gene TRBJ1-1; the match to TRBD1 covers 7 bases. Per germline, CDR1 MDHEN and CDR2 SYDVKM. CDR3 length equals 12 residues. After removal of 5 bases from V and 7 bases from J, the junction contained 4 bases not matched to a gene. The CDR3 region is CASSRGPYEAFF. The CDR3 DNA sequence: TGTGCCAGCAGTAGGGGGCCTTATGAAGCTTTCTTT.

This chain joins TRBV20-1 and TRBJ1-3; 7 bases agree with TRBD1. The junction had 16 bases not matched to a gene; V was cut back by 4 bases and J by 10 bases. The CDR3 is made up of 15 amino acids. The germline gives CDR1 DFQATT, CDR2 SNEGSKA (reference sequence). The CDR3 here is CSAKEQGTSLKTIYF. DNA of the CDR3: TGCAGTGCTAAGGAACAGGGGACCTCCCTAAAAACCATATATTTT.

This clonotype showed up many times. The chain joins TRBV12-3 or TRBV12-4 to TRBJ1-2, with D perhaps TRBD1 (5 bases). The ends were cut back, 6 bases at V and 4 bases at J, with 12 bases in the middle. This CDR3 is 13 amino acids long. CDR3 region: CASRFAGGYGYTF. CDR3 nucleotide sequence: TGTGCCAGCAGGTTCGCGGGGGGCTATGGCTACACCTTC.

This clonotype has at least ten counts. The gene calls are TRBV7-9 and TRBJ2-4; 9 nucleotides match TRBD2. The V gene's germline CDR1 is SEHNR and CDR2 FQNEAQ (reference sequence). The CDR3 contains 16 residues. Germline trimming cut 4 bases from V and 1 base from J; bases unmatched to any gene: 5. CDR3 coding DNA: TGTGCCAGCAGCTCCCGTAGCGGGAGTGCCAAAAACATTCAGTACTTC. Encoded protein: CASSSRSGSAKNIQYF.

The chain employs TRBV2 and TRBJ2-1, with D perhaps TRBD1 (5 bases). Trimming removed 8 bases at V and 10 bases at J, with 15 bases between. There are 12 residues in the CDR3. Germline V lookup: CDR1 SNHLY, CDR2 FYNNEI. This CDR3 reads CASGKGIDEQFF. Written as DNA, the CDR3 is TGTGCCAGCGGTAAGGGGATAGACGAGCAGTTCTTC.

The V call is TRBV20-1, the J call TRBJ2-5; perhaps TRBD2 as D (6 bases). This CDR3 spans 14 amino acids. In germline, CDR1 is DFQATT, CDR2 SNEGSKA (reference sequence). The ends were cut back, 3 bases at V and 5 bases at J, with 16 bases in the middle. The CDR3 loop is CSASPRDSPETQYF. The CDR3, as DNA: TGCAGTGCTAGCCCCCGGGACTCTCCCGAGACCCAGTACTTC.

This clonotype was counted at least ten times. The chain is built from TRBV20-1 and TRBJ2-3, with TRBD1 identical over 9 bases. The CDR3 consists of 15 residues. Germline-derived CDR1 and CDR2 are DFQATT and SNEGSKA (reference sequence). V dropped 4 bases and J dropped 3; count of bases not matched to a gene: 8. This CDR3 is CSAIPGQGPTDTQYF. CDR3 sequence (DNA): TGCAGTGCTATCCCGGGACAGGGTCCGACAGATACGCAGTATTTT.

This clonotype showed up many times. The chain combines TRBV7-2 with TRBJ2-2; perhaps TRBD2 as D (6 bases). Trimming stripped 4 bases from V and 5 bases from J, with 11 bases between. CDR3 size: 14 residues. Germline loops: CDR1 SGHTA, CDR2 FQGNSA. The CDR3 nucleotides read TGTGCCAGCAGCTGGATCGCGGGGACCGGGGAGCTGTTTTTT. Its translation is CASSWIAGTGELFF.

This clonotype was counted many times. The chain uses TRBV28 and TRBJ2-7, with D tentatively TRBD1 (6 bases). CDR3 length equals 15 residues. V was pared by 10 bases and J by 3 bases, with 22 bases between. Germline-derived CDR1 and CDR2 are MDHEN and SYDVKM. CDR3 nucleotide sequence: TGTGCCACTCAGCTGTCGCAGGGGCCCCTCTACGAGCAGTACTTC. Translated, it gives CATQLSQGPLYEQYF.

This clonotype was observed at least ten times. The chain is built from TRBV12-3 or TRBV12-4 and TRBJ1-2, with 9 bases that match TRBD1. The V and J ends lost 6 bases and 0 bases, in that order; junction bases with no gene match: 11. This CDR3 is built from 17 residues. The CDR3: CASSYGQGKLANYGYTF. CDR3 DNA sequence: TGTGCCAGCAGCTACGGACAGGGGAAGTTAGCTAACTATGGCTACACCTTC.

This clonotype was seen a few times. The CDR3 coding sequence is TGCGCCAGCCGACTAGCGGGAGGGGTAGATACGCAGTATTTT. Its protein product is CASRLAGGVDTQYF. The chain has TRBV5-1 and TRBJ2-3; 14 bases fit TRBD2. After removal of 7 bases from V and 5 bases from J, the junction contained 3 bases not matched to a gene. The germline CDR1 and CDR2 sequences are SGHRS and YFSETQ. The CDR3 runs to 14 residues. Supplemented by reference TRBV5-1 and TRBJ2-3, the full variable domain reads KAGVTQTPRYLIKTRGQQVTLSCSPISGHRSVSWYQQTPGQGLQFLFEYFSETQRNKGNFPGRFSGRQFSNSRSEMNVSTLELGDSALYLCASRLAGGVDTQYFGPGTRLTVL.

Many counts were recorded for this clonotype. The V gene is TRBV29-1, the J gene TRBJ2-7; possibly TRBD1 for D (6 bases). Germline CDR1 SQVTM, CDR2 ANQGSEA. V lost 5 bases to trimming and J lost 5 bases, with 13 bases between them. The CDR3 loop spans 12 amino acids. CDR3 residues: CSVYQGRDEQYF. CDR3 nucleotide sequence: TGCAGCGTTTATCAGGGGCGAGACGAGCAGTACTTC.

This clonotype occurred many times. For the CDR3, the DNA is TGCAGTGCTAGTGGGACTAGCGGATCCAATGAGCAGTTCTTC. Translated, it gives CSASGTSGSNEQFF. The chain uses TRBV20-1 and TRBJ2-1; 11 bases fit TRBD2. The CDR3 extends over 14 amino acids. Germline CDR1 DFQATT, CDR2 SNEGSKA (reference sequence). Unmatched junction bases numbered 4, after V lost 3 bases and J lost 6 bases.